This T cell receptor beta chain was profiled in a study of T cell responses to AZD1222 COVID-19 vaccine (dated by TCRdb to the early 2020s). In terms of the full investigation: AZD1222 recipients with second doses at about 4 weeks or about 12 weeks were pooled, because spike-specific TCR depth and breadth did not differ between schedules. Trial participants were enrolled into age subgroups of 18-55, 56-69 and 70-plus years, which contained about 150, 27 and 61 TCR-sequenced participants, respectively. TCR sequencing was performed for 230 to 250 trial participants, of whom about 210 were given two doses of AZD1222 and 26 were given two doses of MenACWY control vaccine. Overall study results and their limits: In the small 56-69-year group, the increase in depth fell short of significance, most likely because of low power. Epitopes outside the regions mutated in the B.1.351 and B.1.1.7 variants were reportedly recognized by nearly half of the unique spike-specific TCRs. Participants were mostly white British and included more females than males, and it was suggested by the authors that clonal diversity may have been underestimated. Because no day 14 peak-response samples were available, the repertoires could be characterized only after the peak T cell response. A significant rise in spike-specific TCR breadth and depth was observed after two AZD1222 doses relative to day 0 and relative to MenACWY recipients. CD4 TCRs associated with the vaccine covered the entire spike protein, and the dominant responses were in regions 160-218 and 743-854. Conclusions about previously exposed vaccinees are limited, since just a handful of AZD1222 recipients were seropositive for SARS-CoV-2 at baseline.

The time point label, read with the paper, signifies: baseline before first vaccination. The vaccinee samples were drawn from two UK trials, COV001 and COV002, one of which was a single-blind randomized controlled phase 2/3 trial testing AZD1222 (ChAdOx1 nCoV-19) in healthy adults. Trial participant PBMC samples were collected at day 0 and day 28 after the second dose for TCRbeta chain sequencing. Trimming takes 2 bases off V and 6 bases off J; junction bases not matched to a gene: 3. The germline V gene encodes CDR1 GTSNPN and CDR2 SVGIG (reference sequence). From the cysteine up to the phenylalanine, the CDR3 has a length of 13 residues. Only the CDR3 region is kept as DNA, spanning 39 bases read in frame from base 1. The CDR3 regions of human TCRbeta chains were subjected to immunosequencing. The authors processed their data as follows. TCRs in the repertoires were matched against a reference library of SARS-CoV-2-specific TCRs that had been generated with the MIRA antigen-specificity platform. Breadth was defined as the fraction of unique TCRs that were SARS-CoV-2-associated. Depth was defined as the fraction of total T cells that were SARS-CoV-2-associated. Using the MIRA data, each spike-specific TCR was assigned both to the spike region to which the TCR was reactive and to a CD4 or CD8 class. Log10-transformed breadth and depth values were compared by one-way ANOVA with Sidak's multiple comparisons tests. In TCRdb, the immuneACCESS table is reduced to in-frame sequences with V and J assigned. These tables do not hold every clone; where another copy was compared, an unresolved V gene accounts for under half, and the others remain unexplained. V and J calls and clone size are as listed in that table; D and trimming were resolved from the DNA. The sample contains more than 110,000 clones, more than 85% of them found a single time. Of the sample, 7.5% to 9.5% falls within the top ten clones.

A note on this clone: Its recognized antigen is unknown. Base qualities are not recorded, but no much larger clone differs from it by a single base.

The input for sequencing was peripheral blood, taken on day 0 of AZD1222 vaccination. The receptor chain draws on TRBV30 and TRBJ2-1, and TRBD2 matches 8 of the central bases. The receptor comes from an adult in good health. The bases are TGTGCCTGGAGTAAGCGGGGGTTCAATGAGCAGTTCTTC. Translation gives CAWSKRGFNEQFF.